Shown below are 24 T cell receptor beta chains from a single sample sequenced in a study of regulatory T cells in long-lasting Graves disease. In building TCR beta libraries, iRepertoire HTBI primers were used together with Arm-PCR of CDR3 regions. Each CDR3 protein gets one entry after TCRdb re-called the multiplex PCR reads with MiXCR. The sample lists about 470,000 distinct CDR3 sequences; roughly 21% were seen once. Time point specified: persistent/refractory GD, antithyroid drugs over 5 years with positive TRAb. RNA isolated from PBMCs was used to make the TCR library. Sequencing used peripheral blood mononuclear cells (PBMCs), obtained when the disease was refractory, from a patient treated with antithyroid drugs. The receptors shown here come from a female donor with Graves disease.

The chain is built from TRBV12-3 or TRBV12-4 and TRBJ2-3; TRBD2 agrees at 12 bases. The CDR3 has 16 amino acids. J was trimmed by 6 bases and V by 6 bases; bases with no gene match: 10. The CDR3 is CASSPTSGSTADTQYF. CDR3 nucleotide sequence: TGTGCCAGCAGCCCGACTAGCGGGAGTACGGCGGATACGCAGTATTTT.

The chain links TRBV18 to TRBJ2-5; the match to TRBD2 covers 8 bases. The germline gives CDR1 KGHSH, CDR2 LQKENI. The CDR3 runs to 14 residues. J gave up 4 bases and V 2 bases, and 3 bases lay outside the gene matches. The CDR3 protein is CASSPSGRVETQYF. The CDR3 nucleotides are TGTGCCAGCTCACCAAGCGGGAGAGTAGAGACCCAGTACTTC.

The chain combines TRBV20-1 with TRBJ2-2; 13 bases are shared with TRBD2. CDR1 DFQATT and CDR2 SNEGSKA come from the germline V gene (reference sequence). There are 13 residues in the CDR3. Germline trimming cut 8 bases from V and 5 bases from J; bases unmatched to any gene: 2. The CDR3 spells CSRTSGRTGELFF. The DNA for the CDR3 is TGCAGTAGGACTAGCGGGAGAACCGGGGAGCTGTTTTTT.

Many counts were recorded for this clonotype. The CDR3 region is CASKVSRGAETQYF. The CDR3 bases are TGTGCCAGCAAAGTTTCGAGGGGCGCAGAGACCCAGTACTTC. The J gene is TRBJ2-5, the V gene TRBV11-3, with D tentatively TRBD1 or TRBD2 (5 bases each). V lost 7 bases, J lost 4 bases, and 16 bases lay in between. CDR3 length: 14 residues. Per germline, CDR1 SGHNT and CDR2 YENEEA.

The rearrangement links TRBV20-1 to TRBJ2-1, with 7 positions matching TRBD2. Germline V gene sequence: CDR1 DFQATT, CDR2 SNEGSKA (reference sequence). V dropped 3 bases and J dropped 6; count of bases not matched to a gene: 14. CDR3 length: 16 residues. The CDR3, as DNA: TGCAGTGCTAGTCGGGGGGAGGGACGGGCGCCCAATGAGCAGTTCTTC. The encoded protein is CSASRGEGRAPNEQFF.

This clonotype was detected ten times or more. For the CDR3, the DNA is TGCAGTGCTACTCAGGGGGAGATTCAGCCCCAGCATTTT. Protein sequence: CSATQGEIQPQHF. The chain recombines TRBV20-1 with TRBJ1-5; 7 bases are shared with TRBD1. CDR3 length: 13 amino acids. The V segment lost 4 bases and the J segment 6 bases; nucleotides outside the gene matches: 6. The germline V gene encodes CDR1 DFQATT and CDR2 SNEGSKA (reference sequence).

In regard to this clonotype: One junction end does not reproduce the germline sequence, and a read error may be involved. The chain couples TRBV7-9 to TRBJ1-1, with D perhaps matching TRBD1 (5 bases). This CDR3 has 17 amino acids. Per the germline V gene, CDR1 is SEHNR and CDR2 is FQNEAQ (reference sequence). CDR3 region: CASSLADFVPGRTEAFF. CDR3 coding DNA: TGTGCCAGCAGCCTAGCCGATTTCGTCCCGGGGCGGACTGAAGCTTTCTTT. The entire variable domain, with the rest obtained from reference TRBV7-9 and TRBJ1-1, is as follows: DTGVSQNPRHKITKRGQNVTFRCDPISEHNRLYWYRQTLGQGPEFLTYFQNEAQLEKSRLLSDRFSAERPKGSFSTLEIQRTEQGDSAMYLCASSLADFVPGRTEAFFGQGTRLTVV.

This chain links TRBV4-1 with TRBJ2-7, with TRBD2 identical over 7 bases. CDR1 MGHRA and CDR2 YSYEKL come from the germline V gene. The V gene end was trimmed by 2 bases and the J gene end by 0 bases; junction bases not matched to a gene: 4. The CDR3 has 15 amino acids. Here the CDR3 reads CASSQRWDYSYEQYF. In DNA form, the CDR3 reads TGCGCCAGCAGCCAACGATGGGACTACTCCTACGAGCAGTACTTC.

This clonotype showed up many times. The chain links TRBV27 to TRBJ1-1, with no clear D. This CDR3 region has 14 residues. V lost 3 bases and J 2 bases, leaving 10 bases between the germline ends. Germline CDR1 is MNHEY and CDR2 is SMNVEV (reference sequence). CDR3 sequence: CASSFAGGNTEAFF. CDR3 DNA: TGTGCCAGCAGTTTTGCGGGAGGCAACACTGAAGCTTTCTTT.

This clonotype was found a few times. This sequence joins TRBV10-1 and TRBJ2-2; D ambiguous. Trimming removed 2 bases from V and 7 bases from J, with 8 bases in between. This CDR3 is built from 13 residues. Germline V gene lookup returns CDR1 WNHNN and CDR2 SYGVQD (reference sequence). The CDR3 DNA follows: TGCGCCAGCAGTGAGAGAGAAGACGGGGAGCTGTTTTTT. The encoded protein is CASSEREDGELFF.

This clonotype was recorded at least ten times. The rearrangement links TRBV27 to TRBJ1-2; 10 bases agree with TRBD1. Germline CDR1 MNHEY, CDR2 SMNVEV (reference sequence). The CDR3 consists of 14 residues. J gave up 7 bases and V 6 bases, and 8 bases lay outside the gene matches. The CDR3 DNA is TGTGCCAGCAGGGGACAGGGGAGTTCTCTTGGCTACACCTTC. Its protein product is CASRGQGSSLGYTF.

This clonotype was found a few times. The genes are TRBV29-1 and TRBJ1-1; tentative D call: TRBD1 (5 bases). CDR3 length: 13 amino acids. The germline V and J ends were trimmed by 5 bases and 4 bases, with 14 bases remaining between them. Germline-derived CDR1 and CDR2 are SQVTM and ANQGSEA. CDR3 coding DNA: TGCAGCGTTCTCGGCGCAGGGCGCACTGAAGCTTTCTTT. This sequence encodes CSVLGAGRTEAFF.

The chain links TRBV12-5 to TRBJ2-1; D might be TRBD1 or TRBD2, each matching 5 bases. The V gene's germline CDR1 is LGHNT and CDR2 FRNRAP. With 2 bases removed from V and 8 bases from J, the gap between germline ends came to 16 bases. The length of the CDR3 is 15 residues. The CDR3 region is CASGLSQGVGYEQFF. The CDR3 bases are TGTGCTAGTGGTTTGAGTCAGGGAGTGGGCTATGAGCAGTTCTTC.

The table lists this clonotype with many counts. The chain carries TRBV2 and TRBJ1-4; D remains ambiguous. The CDR3 extends over 15 amino acids. Germline V lookup: CDR1 SNHLY, CDR2 FYNNEI. Between the trimmed V and J ends, which lost 5 bases and 2 bases, there was a span of 12 bases. This chain's CDR3 is CASSLIGVTNEKLFF. The CDR3 DNA reads as TGTGCCAGCAGTTTAATCGGGGTTACTAATGAAAAACTGTTTTTT.

This clonotype came up many times. V and J are TRBV2 and TRBJ1-5; D gene ambiguous. CDR1 SNHLY and CDR2 FYNNEI come from the germline V gene. Trimming shortened V by 3 bases and J by 5 bases, and 11 bases separated the two germline ends. This CDR3 spans 14 amino acids. Here the CDR3 reads CASSESAGDQPQHF. Written as DNA, the CDR3 is TGTGCCAGCAGTGAGTCGGCAGGAGATCAGCCCCAGCATTTT.

V gene TRBV29-1 combines with J gene TRBJ2-6; D unclear. The CDR3 covers 13 residues. Germline V gene data show CDR1 as SQVTM and CDR2 as ANQGSEA. The V end lost 7 bases, the J end lost 4 bases, and 11 bases lay between the germline ends. CDR3 nucleotide sequence: TGCAGCGCCACCTCGGTAGGGGCCAACGTCCTGACTTTC. Amino acid sequence: CSATSVGANVLTF.

This clonotype was detected ten times or more. The chain combines TRBV2 with TRBJ1-1; TRBD1 matches at 8 bases. The V segment lost 7 bases and the J segment 4 bases; nucleotides outside the gene matches: 8. CDR3 size: 14 residues. In germline, CDR1 is SNHLY, CDR2 FYNNEI. CDR3 DNA sequence: TGTGCCAGCATCGCAGGGGGCCCGGGCACTGAAGCTTTCTTT. Translation: CASIAGGPGTEAFF.

This clonotype was seen ten or more times. V gene TRBV27 combines with J gene TRBJ1-5; D remains unclear. Germline V gene sequence: CDR1 MNHEY, CDR2 SMNVEV (reference sequence). Trimming stripped 2 bases from V and 5 bases from J, with 7 bases between. The CDR3 has 13 amino acids. Here the CDR3 reads CASSLESDQPQHF. CDR3 DNA sequence: TGTGCCAGCAGTTTAGAAAGCGATCAGCCCCAGCATTTT.

The chain employs TRBV28 and TRBJ2-2, with a tentative D call TRBD1 (7 bases). Germline V CDR1 and CDR2: MDHEN, SYDVKM. This CDR3 contains 11 residues. CDR3 coding DNA: TGTGCGACAGGGACTACCGGGGAGCTGTTTTTT. Translated, it gives CATGTTGELFF.

This clonotype was seen many times. This chain connects TRBV29-1 to TRBJ2-4; D is perhaps TRBD1 (5 bases). Germline V gene lookup returns CDR1 SQVTM and CDR2 ANQGSEA. Trimming took 2 bases from V and 0 from J, leaving 20 bases between them. This CDR3 region has 18 residues. The CDR3 loop reads CSVETPPYSGLAKNIQYF. As DNA, the CDR3 is TGCAGCGTTGAAACCCCACCCTATTCAGGGTTAGCCAAAAACATTCAGTACTTC.

This clonotype was found many times. This chain joins TRBV5-1 and TRBJ2-7; unclear D gene. Trimming stripped 1 base from V and 3 bases from J, with 5 bases between. Per germline, CDR1 SGHRS and CDR2 YFSETQ. This CDR3 spans 12 amino acids. CDR3 bases: TGCGCCAGCAGCTTGAATGGCTACGAGCAGTACTTC. Translating it yields CASSLNGYEQYF.

This clonotype was detected only a few times. This rearrangement joins TRBV7-9 to TRBJ2-1; the D gene is possibly TRBD2 (6 bases). Looked up from germline, CDR1 is SEHNR and CDR2 is FQNEAQ (reference sequence). V lost 5 bases, J lost 2 bases, and 19 bases lay in between. CDR3 length: 17 residues. CDR3 DNA: TGTGCCAGCAGCCCCCCGCGGGGAGCTGACCCCTACAATGAGCAGTTCTTC. Protein product: CASSPPRGADPYNEQFF.

Ten or more counts support this clonotype. Here the CDR3 reads CASSSTGKNSPLHF. In DNA, the CDR3 is TGTGCCAGCAGTTCGACAGGGAAGAATTCACCCCTCCACTTT. The V call is TRBV12-3 or TRBV12-4, the J call TRBJ1-6, with 7 bases lining up with TRBD1. This CDR3 has 14 residues. J was trimmed by 7 bases and V by 4 bases; bases with no gene match: 4.

This clonotype was seen more than once but under ten times. This chain joins TRBV7-6 and TRBJ2-2; 9 nucleotides align to TRBD2. The J segment lost 3 bases and the V segment lost 2 bases, leaving 10 bases of the junction unmatched. Germline lookup yields CDR1 SGHVS and CDR2 FNYEAQ. The CDR3 length is 18 residues. CDR3 DNA: TGTGCCAGCAGCTTAAGGCTAGCGGGAAAGGCGGACACCGGGGAGCTGTTTTTT. Its protein product is CASSLRLAGKADTGELFF.